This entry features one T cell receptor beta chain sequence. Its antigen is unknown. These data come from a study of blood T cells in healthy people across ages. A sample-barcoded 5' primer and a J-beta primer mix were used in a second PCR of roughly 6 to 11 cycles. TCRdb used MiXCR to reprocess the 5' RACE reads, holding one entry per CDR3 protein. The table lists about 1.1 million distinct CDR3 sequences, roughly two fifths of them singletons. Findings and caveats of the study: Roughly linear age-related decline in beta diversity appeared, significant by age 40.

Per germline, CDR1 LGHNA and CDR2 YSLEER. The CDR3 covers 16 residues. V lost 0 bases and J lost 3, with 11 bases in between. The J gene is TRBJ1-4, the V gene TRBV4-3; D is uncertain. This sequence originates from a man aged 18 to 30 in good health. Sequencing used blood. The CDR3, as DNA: TGCGCCAGCAGCCAAGACTGGGCCCAACCTAATGAAAAACTGTTTTTT. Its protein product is CASSQDWAQPNEKLFF.